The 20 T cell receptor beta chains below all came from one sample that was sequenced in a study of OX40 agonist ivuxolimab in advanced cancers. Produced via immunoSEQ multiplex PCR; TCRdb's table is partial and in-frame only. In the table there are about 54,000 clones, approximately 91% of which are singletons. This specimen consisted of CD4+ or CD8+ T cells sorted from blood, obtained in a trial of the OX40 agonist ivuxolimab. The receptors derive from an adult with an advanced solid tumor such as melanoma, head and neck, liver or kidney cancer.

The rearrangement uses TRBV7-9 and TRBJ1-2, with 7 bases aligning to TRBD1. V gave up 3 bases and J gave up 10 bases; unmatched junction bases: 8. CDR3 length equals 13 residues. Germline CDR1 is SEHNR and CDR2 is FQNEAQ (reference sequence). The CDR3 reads CASSFGDSGYYTF. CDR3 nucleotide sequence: TGTGCCAGCAGCTTCGGGGACAGTGGATACTACACCTTC.

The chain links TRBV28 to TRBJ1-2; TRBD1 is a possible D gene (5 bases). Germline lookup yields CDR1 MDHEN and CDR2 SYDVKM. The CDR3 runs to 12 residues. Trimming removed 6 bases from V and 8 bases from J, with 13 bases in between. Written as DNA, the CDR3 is TGTGCCAGCAGGCAGGGAGTAAGGGGCTACACCTTC. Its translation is CASRQGVRGYTF.

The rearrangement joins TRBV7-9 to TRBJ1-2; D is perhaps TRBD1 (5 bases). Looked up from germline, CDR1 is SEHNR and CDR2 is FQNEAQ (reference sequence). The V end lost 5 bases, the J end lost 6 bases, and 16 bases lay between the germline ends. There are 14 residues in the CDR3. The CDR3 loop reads CASSRGTPGDGYTF. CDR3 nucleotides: TGTGCCAGCAGCCGAGGGACGCCGGGGGATGGCTACACCTTC.

CDR3 loop: CASSQGQGNTEAFF. For the CDR3, the DNA is TGTGCCAGCTCACAAGGACAGGGGAACACTGAAGCTTTCTTT. The chain couples TRBV18 to TRBJ1-1; 8 nucleotides agree with TRBD1. The CDR3 loop spans 14 amino acids. V gave up 4 bases and J gave up 1 base; unmatched junction bases: 2. Germline V gene data show CDR1 as KGHSH and CDR2 as LQKENI.

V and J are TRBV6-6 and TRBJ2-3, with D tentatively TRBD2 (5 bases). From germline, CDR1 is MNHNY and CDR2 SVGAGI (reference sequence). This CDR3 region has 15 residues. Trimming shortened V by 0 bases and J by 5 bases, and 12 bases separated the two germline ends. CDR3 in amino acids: CASSYSDGVGDTQYF. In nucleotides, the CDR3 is TGTGCCAGCAGTTACTCGGACGGGGTAGGAGATACGCAGTATTTT.

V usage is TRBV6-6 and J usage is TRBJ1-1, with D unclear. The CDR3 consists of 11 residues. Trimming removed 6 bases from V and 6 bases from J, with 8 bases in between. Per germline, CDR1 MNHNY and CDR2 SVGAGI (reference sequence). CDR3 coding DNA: TGTGCCAGCAGCTTCCTCGCTGAAGCTTTCTTT. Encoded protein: CASSFLAEAFF.

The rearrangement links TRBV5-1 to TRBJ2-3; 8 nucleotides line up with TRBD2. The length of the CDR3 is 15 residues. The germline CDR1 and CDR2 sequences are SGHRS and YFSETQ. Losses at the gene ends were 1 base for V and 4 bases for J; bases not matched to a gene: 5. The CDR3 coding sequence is TGCGCCAGCAGCTTGTTGGCGGGGGGATCAGATACGCAGTATTTT. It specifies CASSLLAGGSDTQYF.

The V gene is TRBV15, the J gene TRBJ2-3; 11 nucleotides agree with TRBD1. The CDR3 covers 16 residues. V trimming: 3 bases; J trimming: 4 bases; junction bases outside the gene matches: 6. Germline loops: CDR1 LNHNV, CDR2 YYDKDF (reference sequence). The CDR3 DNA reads TGTGCCACCAGCAGGCGCCGGGACAGGGGGGCAGATACGCAGTATTTT. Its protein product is CATSRRRDRGADTQYF.

For the CDR3, the DNA is TGCAGTGCTAGAGAGACCTATGGCTACACCTTC. Protein sequence: CSARETYGYTF. The genes are TRBV20-1 and TRBJ1-2; no reliable D call. Deletions cut 0 bases from V and 4 bases from J, with 3 bases between. CDR3 size: 11 residues. Germline CDR1 DFQATT, CDR2 SNEGSKA (reference sequence).

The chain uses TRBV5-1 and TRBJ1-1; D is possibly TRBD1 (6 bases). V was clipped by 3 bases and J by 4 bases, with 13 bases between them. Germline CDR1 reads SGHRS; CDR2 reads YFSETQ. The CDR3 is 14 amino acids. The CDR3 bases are TGCGCCAGCAGCTCCGACAGGCGGGTCACTGAAGCTTTCTTT. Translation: CASSSDRRVTEAFF.

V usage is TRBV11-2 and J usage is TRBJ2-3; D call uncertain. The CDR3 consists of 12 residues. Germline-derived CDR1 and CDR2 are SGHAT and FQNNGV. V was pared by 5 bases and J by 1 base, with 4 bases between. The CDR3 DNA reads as TGTGCCAGCAGCGTCCGCACAGATACGCAGTATTTT. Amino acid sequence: CASSVRTDTQYF. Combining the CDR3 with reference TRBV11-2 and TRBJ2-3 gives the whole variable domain EAGVAQSPRYKIIEKRQSVAFWCNPISGHATLYWYQQILGQGPKLLIQFQNNGVVDDSQLPKDRFSAERLKGVDSTLKIQPAKLEDSAVYLCASSVRTDTQYFGPGTRLTVL.

CDR3 sequence (DNA): TGTGCCAGCAGCCCGGGGGGAACTAATGAAAAACTGTTTTTT. Translation gives CASSPGGTNEKLFF. The chain employs TRBV5-4 and TRBJ1-4; D might be TRBD1 (5 bases). From germline, CDR1 is SGHNT and CDR2 YYREEE (reference sequence). This CDR3 has 14 amino acids. Trimming took 4 bases from V and 1 from J, leaving 8 bases between them.

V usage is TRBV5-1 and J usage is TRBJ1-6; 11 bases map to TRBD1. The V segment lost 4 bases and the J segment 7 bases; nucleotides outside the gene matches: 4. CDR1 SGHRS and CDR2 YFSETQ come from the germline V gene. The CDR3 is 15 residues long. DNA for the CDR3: TGCGCCAGCAGCATGGGGACAGGGGGGAATTCACCCCTCCACTTT. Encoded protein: CASSMGTGGNSPLHF.

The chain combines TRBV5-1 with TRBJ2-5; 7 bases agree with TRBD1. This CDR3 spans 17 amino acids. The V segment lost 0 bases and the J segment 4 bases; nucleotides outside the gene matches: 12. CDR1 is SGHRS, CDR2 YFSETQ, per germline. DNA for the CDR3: TGCGCCAGCAGCTTGGGGGTAGGGGGCGATTATGGAGAGACCCAGTACTTC. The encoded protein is CASSLGVGGDYGETQYF.

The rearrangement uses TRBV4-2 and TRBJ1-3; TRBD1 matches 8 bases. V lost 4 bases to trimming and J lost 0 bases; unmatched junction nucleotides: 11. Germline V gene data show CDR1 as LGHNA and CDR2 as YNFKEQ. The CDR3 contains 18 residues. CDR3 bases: TGTGCCAGCAGCCCCCGAGGCCAGGGGGCTTTCTCTGGAAACACCATATATTTT. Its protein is CASSPRGQGAFSGNTIYF.

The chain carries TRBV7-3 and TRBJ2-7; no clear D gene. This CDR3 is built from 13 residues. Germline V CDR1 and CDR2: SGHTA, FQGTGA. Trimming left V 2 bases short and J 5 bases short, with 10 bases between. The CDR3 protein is CASSLVWDHEQYF. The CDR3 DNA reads TGTGCCAGCAGCTTAGTGTGGGATCACGAGCAGTACTTC.

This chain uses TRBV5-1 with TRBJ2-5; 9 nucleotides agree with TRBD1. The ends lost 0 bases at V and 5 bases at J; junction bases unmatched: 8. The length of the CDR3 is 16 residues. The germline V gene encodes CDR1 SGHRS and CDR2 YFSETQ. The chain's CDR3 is CASSLEGQGKGETQYF. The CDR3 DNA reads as TGCGCCAGCAGCTTGGAGGGACAGGGTAAAGGGGAGACCCAGTACTTC. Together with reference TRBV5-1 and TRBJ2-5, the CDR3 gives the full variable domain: KAGVTQTPRYLIKTRGQQVTLSCSPISGHRSVSWYQQTPGQGLQFLFEYFSETQRNKGNFPGRFSGRQFSNSRSEMNVSTLELGDSALYLCASSLEGQGKGETQYFGPGTRLLVL.

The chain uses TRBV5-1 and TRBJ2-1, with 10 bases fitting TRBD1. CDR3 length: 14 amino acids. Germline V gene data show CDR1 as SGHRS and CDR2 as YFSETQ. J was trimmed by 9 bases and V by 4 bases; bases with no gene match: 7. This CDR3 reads CASSTRTGGSEQFF. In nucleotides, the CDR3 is TGCGCCAGCAGCACCCGGACAGGGGGGAGTGAGCAGTTCTTC.

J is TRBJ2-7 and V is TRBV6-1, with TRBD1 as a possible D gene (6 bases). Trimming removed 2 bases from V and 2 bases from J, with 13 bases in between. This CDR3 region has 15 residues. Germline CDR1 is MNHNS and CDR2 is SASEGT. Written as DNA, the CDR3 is TGTGCCAGCAGTGAAATGGTAGGGACACCCTACGAGCAGTACTTC. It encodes CASSEMVGTPYEQYF.

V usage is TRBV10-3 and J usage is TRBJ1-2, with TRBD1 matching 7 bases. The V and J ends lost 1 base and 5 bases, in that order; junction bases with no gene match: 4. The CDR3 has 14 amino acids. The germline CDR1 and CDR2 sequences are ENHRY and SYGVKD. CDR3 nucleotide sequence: TGTGCCATCAGTGAGTATGCGGGACAGTATGGCTACACCTTC. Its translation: CAISEYAGQYGYTF.